The sequence of this T cell receptor (beta chain) was determined in a study of blood T cell repertoires in COVID-19. Profiled with immunoSEQ multiplex PCR; TCRdb holds only in-frame clones, not every one. The sample shows 80,000 to 100,000 clones, around 84% of them seen only once. This CDR3 spans 13 amino acids. The V gene lost 9 bases and the J gene lost 0 bases, with 11 bases spanning the gap. Germline V gives CDR1 KGHDR, CDR2 SFDVKD. Specimen: peripheral blood. The receptor was derived from a woman older than 75 in a cohort sampled during active or convalescent COVID-19. This chain links TRBV24-1 with TRBJ2-7; perhaps TRBD1 as D (6 bases). The CDR3 region has the DNA TGTGCCACCTCCGGGACAAACTCCTACGAGCAGTACGTC. It codes for CATSGTNSYEQYV.